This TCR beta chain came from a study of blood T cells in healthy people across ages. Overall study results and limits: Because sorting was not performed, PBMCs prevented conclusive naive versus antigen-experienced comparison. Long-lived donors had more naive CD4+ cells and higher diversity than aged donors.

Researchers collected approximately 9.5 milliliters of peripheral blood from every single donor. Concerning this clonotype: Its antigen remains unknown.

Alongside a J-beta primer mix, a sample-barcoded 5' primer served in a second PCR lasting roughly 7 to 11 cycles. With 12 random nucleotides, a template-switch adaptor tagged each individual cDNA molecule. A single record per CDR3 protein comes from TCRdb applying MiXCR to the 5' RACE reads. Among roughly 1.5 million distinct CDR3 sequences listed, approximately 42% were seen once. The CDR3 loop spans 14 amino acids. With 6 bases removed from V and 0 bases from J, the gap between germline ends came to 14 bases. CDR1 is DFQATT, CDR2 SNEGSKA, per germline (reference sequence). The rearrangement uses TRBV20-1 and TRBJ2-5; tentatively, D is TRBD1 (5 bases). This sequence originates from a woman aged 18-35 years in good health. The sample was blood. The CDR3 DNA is TGCAGTGCCCAACGAAGGGGCTACCAAGAGACCCAGTACTTC. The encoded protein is CSAQRRGYQETQYF.